The T cell receptor beta chain under discussion was sequenced for a study of shared clonotypes between healthy human individuals. Background on the study: Donors were a couple of women and a few men aged 18 to 49.

This CDR3 is 17 amino acids long. Germline V gene lookup returns CDR1 LGHNA and CDR2 YSLEER. V lost 0 bases, J lost 5 bases, and 4 bases stayed unmatched. The test was conducted at deep level. Measured with immunoSEQ multiplex PCR; TCRdb has only the in-frame clones, and not every one. Of over a million clones listed, around 78% are singletons. All of the donors resided in Nashville, Tennessee, and each was a Caucasian adult. This TCR was recovered from a man between 18 and 29 years old in good health. Some clones in this sample may be carry-over from other donors' samples. The sample consisted of memory CD4+ T cells from PBMCs. Regarding subset: CD45RA-negative fraction. The chain uses TRBV4-3 and TRBJ2-5; TRBD2 agrees at 15 bases. This CDR3 is CASSQEGLAGGRETQYF. DNA for the CDR3: TGCGCCAGCAGCCAAGAAGGACTAGCGGGAGGGCGGGAGACCCAGTACTTC.